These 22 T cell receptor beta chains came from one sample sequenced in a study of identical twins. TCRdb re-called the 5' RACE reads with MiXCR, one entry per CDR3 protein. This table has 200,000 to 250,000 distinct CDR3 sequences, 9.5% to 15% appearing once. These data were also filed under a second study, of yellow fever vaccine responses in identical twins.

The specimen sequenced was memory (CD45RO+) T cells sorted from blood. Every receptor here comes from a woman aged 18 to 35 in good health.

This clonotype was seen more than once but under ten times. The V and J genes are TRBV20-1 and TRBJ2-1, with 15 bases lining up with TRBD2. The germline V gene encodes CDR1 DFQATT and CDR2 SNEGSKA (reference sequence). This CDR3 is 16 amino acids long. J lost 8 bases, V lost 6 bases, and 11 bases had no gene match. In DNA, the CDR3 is TGCAGTGCGCCACCTAGGACTAGCGGGGGGGCGTATGAGCAGTTCTTC. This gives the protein CSAPPRTSGGAYEQFF.

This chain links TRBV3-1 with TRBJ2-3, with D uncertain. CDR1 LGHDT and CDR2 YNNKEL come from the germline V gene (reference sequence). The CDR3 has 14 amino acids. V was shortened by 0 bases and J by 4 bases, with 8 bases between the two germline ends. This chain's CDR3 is CASSQDRVSDTQYF. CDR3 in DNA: TGTGCCAGCAGCCAAGATCGGGTTTCAGATACGCAGTATTTT.

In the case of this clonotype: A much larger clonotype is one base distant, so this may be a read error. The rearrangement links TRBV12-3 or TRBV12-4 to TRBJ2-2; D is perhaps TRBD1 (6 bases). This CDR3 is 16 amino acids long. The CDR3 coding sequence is TGTGCCAGCAGCCATTCCCGGGACATGAACACCGGGGAGCTGTCTTTT. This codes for CASSHSRDMNTGELSF.

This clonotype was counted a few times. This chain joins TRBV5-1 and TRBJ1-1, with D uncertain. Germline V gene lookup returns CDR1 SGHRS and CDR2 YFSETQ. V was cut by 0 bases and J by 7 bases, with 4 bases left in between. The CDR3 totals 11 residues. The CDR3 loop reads CASSLGNEAFF. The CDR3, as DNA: TGCGCCAGCAGCTTGGGCAATGAAGCTTTCTTT.

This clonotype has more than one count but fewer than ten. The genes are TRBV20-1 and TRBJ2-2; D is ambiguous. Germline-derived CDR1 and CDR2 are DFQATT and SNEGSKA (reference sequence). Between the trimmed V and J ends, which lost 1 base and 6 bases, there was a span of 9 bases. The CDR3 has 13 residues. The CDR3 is CSARVPVAGELFF. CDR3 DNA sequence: TGCAGTGCTAGAGTACCCGTCGCCGGGGAGCTGTTTTTT.

CDR3 DNA sequence: TGCAGTGCTACCGGGACAGGGCACACTGAAGCTTTCTTT. Its protein product is CSATGTGHTEAFF. The V gene is TRBV20-1, the J gene TRBJ1-1; 9 bases agree with TRBD1. Germline CDR1 reads DFQATT; CDR2 reads SNEGSKA (reference sequence). This CDR3 has 13 amino acids. Unmatched junction bases numbered 3, after V lost 4 bases and J lost 3 bases.

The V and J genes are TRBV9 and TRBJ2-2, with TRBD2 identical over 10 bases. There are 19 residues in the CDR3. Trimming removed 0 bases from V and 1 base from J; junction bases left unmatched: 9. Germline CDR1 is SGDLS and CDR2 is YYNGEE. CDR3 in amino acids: CASSVVIAGGSLNTGELFF. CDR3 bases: TGTGCCAGCAGCGTAGTTATAGCGGGGGGCTCCTTGAACACCGGGGAGCTGTTTTTT.

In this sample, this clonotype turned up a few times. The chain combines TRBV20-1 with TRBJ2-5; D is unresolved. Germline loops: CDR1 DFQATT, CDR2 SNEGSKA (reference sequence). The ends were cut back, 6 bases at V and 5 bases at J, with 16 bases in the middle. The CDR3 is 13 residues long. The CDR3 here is CSADGLGVETQYF. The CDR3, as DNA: TGCAGTGCCGACGGTTTAGGCGTCGAGACCCAGTACTTC.

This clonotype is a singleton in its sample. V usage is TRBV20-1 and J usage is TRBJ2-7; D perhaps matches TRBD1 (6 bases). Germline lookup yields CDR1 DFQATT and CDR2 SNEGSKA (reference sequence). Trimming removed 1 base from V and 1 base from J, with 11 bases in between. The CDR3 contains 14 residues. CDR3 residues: CSARAVQGSYEQYF. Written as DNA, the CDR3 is TGCAGTGCTAGAGCGGTACAGGGATCCTACGAGCAGTACTTC.

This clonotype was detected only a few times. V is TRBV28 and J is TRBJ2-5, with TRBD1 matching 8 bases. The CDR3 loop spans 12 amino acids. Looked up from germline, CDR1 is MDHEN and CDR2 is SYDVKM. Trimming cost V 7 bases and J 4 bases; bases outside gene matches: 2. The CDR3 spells CASIDRGETQYF. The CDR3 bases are TGTGCCAGCATTGACAGGGGAGAGACCCAGTACTTC.

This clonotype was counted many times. The DNA of the CDR3 is TGTGCCAGCAGTGGGAAGTACGAGCAGTACTTC. Protein product: CASSGKYEQYF. The chain links TRBV25-1 to TRBJ2-7, with unresolved D. The germline V and J ends were trimmed by 4 bases and 4 bases, with 5 bases remaining between them. The CDR3 has 11 amino acids. Germline CDR1 and CDR2: MGHDK and SYGVNS.

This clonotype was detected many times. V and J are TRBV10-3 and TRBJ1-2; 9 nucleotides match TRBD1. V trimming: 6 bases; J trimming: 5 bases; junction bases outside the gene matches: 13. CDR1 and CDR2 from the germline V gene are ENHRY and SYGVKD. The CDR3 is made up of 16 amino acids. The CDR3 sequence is CAIRPTGGEGSYGYTF. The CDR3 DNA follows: TGTGCCATCAGACCAACAGGGGGCGAGGGCTCGTATGGCTACACCTTC.

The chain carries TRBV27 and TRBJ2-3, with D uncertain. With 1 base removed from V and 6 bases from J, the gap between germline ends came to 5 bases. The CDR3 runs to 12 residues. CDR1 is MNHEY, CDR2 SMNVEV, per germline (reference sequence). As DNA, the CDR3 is TGTGCCAGCAGTTTATATGGGGATACGCAGTATTTT. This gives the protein CASSLYGDTQYF.

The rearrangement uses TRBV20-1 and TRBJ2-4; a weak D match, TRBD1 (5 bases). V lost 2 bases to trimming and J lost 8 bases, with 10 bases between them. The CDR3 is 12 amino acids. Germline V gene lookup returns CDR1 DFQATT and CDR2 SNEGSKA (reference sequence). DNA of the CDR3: TGCAGTGCTAGACCAGGGTCCGACATTCAGTACTTC. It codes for CSARPGSDIQYF.

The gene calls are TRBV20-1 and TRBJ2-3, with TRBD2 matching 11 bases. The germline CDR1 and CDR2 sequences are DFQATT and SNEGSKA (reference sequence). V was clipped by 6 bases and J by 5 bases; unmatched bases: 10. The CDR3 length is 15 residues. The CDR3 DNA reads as TGCAGTGCCCCACCCACTAGCGGGAGAGGAGATACGCAGTATTTT. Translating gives CSAPPTSGRGDTQYF.

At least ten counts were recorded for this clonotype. The CDR3 loop is CASSLEGPNTEAFF. The CDR3, as DNA: TGCGCCAGCAGCTTGGAAGGGCCGAACACTGAAGCTTTCTTT. This chain uses TRBV5-1 with TRBJ1-1; D gene uncertain. The CDR3 extends over 14 amino acids. Germline V gene sequence: CDR1 SGHRS, CDR2 YFSETQ. V was shortened by 0 bases and J by 1 base, with 7 bases between the two germline ends.

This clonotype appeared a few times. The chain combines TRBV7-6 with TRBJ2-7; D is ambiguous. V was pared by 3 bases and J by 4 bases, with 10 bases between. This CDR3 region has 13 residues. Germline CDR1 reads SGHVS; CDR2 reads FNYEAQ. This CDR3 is CASSLVATYEQYF. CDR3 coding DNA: TGTGCCAGCAGCTTGGTGGCGACTTACGAGCAGTACTTC.

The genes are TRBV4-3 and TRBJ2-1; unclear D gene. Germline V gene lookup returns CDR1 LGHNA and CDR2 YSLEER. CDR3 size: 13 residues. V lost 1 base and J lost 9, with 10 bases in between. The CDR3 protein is CASSQGLGIEQFF. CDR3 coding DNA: TGCGCCAGCAGCCAAGGATTAGGGATTGAGCAGTTCTTC.

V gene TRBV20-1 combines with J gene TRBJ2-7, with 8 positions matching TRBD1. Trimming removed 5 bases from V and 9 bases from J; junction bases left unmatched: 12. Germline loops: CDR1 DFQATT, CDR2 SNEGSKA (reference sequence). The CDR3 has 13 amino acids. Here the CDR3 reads CSAQAGQVIGQYF. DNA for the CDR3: TGCAGTGCTCAGGCGGGACAGGTCATAGGGCAGTACTTC.

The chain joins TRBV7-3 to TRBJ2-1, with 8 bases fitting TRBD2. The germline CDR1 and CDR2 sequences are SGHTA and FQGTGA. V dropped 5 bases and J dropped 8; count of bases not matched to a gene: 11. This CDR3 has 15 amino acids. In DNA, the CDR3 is TGTGCCAGCAGCCTCAGAGGCGGGGGGTTAGATGAGCAGTTCTTC. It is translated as CASSLRGGGLDEQFF.

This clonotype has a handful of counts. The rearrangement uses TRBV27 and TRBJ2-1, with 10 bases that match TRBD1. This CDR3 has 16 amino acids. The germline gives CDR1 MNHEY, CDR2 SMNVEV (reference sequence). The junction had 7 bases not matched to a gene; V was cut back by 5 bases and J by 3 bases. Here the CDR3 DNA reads TGTGCCAGCAGTCGATCGGGGACAGGGGACTACAATGAGCAGTTCTTC. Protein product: CASSRSGTGDYNEQFF.

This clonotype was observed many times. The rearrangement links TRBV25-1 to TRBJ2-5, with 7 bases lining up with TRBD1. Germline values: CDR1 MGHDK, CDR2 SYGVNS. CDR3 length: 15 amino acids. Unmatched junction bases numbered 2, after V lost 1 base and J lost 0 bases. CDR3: CASSESGQYQETQYF. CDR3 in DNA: TGTGCCAGCAGTGAATCGGGACAGTACCAAGAGACCCAGTACTTC.